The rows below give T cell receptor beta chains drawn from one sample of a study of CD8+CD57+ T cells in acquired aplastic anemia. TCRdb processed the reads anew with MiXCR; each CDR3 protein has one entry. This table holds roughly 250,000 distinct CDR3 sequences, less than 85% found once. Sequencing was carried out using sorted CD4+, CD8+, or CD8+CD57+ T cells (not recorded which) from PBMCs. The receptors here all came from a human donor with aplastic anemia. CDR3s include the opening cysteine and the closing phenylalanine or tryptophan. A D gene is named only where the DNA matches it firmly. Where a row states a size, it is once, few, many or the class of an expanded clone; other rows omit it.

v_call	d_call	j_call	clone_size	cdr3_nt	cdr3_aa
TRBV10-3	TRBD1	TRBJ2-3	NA	TGTGCCATCAGCCCTACAGGGGGTTGGACAGATACGCAGTATTTT	CAISPTGGWTDTQYF
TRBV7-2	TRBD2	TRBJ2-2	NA	TGCGCCAGCAGCGTATGTAGCGGGACAATCACCGGGGAGCTGTTTTTT	CASSVCSGTITGELFF
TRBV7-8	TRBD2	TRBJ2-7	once	TGTGCCAGCAGCCCCCGACGACTAGCGGGTTACTACGAGCAGTACTTC	CASSPRRLAGYYEQYF
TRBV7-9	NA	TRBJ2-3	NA	TGTGCCTACGAGGTAGCGGCGTACGAAGCGCCCCAGTTT	CAYEVAAYEAPQF
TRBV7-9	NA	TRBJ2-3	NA	TGTGCCAGCGGGGTCGGGGCCACTGATGCGCTGTATTTT	CASGVGATDALYF
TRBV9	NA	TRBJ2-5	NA	TGTGCCAGCAGCGGGGGGGCTGTTGCGCAGAATTTTTACTTC	CASSGGAVAQNFYF
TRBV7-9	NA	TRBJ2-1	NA	TGTGCCTACGAGGTACCGGCGTACCAAGAGACCCAGTACCAGTTCTTC	CAYEVPAYQETQYQFF
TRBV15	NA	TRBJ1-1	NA	TGTGCCACCAGCAGAGACGGGACTGGCACTGAGGCTTTCTTT	CATSRDGTGTEAFF
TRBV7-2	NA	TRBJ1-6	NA	TGTGCCAGCAGTTCAGACAGGAGCAATTCACCGCTGCACTTT	CASSSDRSNSPLHF
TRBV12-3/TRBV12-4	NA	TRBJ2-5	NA	TGTGCCAGCAGCGTAACCGGGGGGCGAGAGACCCAGTACTTC	CASSVTGGRETQYF
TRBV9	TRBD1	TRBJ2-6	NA	TGTGCCAGCAGCGTAGCGGGACAGAGCACAGATACGCTCCTGACTTTC	CASSVAGQSTDTLLTF
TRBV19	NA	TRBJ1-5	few	TGTGCCAGTAGTATGGCACGGATTCCTAATCAGCCCCAGCATTTT	CASSMARIPNQPQHF
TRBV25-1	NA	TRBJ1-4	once	TGTGCCAGCAATACGCTGGGGACAGAAAAACTGTTTTTT	CASNTLGTEKLFF
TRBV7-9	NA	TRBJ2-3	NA	TGTGCCAGCAGCTTAGGGTCACTAGCCGAGACGCAGTACTTT	CASSLGSLAETQYF
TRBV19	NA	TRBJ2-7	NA	TGTGCCTGGGAGGGGGAATCCTCCTACGAGCAGTACTTC	CAWEGESSYEQYF
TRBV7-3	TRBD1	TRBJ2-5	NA	TGTGCCAGCAGCTTAGCCCTCGGGACAGGGGAAGTGGAGACCCAGTACTTC	CASSLALGTGEVETQYF
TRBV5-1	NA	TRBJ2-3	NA	TGCGCCAGCAGCTTGGCTTTGGATACCGATACGCAGTATTTT	CASSLALDTDTQYF
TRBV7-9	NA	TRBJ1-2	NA	TGTGCCTACGAGGTAACGGCGTACCCAGAGACCGAGTACACCTTC	CAYEVTAYPETEYTF
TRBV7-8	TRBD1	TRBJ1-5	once	TGTGCCAGCAGCTTTAATCCAGACGGGACAGCCCTTTCCCCCCAGCATTTT	CASSFNPDGTALSPQHF
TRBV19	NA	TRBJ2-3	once	TGTGCCAGCAGCGTAGGTGGCAGTTCCTACAAGCAGTATTTT	CASSVGGSSYKQYF
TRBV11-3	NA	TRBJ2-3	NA	TGTGCCAGCAGCCCTTCCCTCCCATACACAGATACGCAGTATTTT	CASSPSLPYTDTQYF
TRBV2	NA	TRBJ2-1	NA	TGTGCCAGCGGGGAGGGGGGCACGAATGCGCAGTTTTTT	CASGEGGTNAQFF